A single sample is the source of the 32 T cell receptor beta chains below, sequenced in a study of regulatory T cells in long-lasting Graves disease. Library construction for TCR beta used iRepertoire HTBI primers and Arm-PCR of CDR3 regions. TCRdb fed the multiplex PCR reads into MiXCR, producing one record per CDR3 protein. The data show a few hundred thousand distinct CDR3 sequences, about a sixth seen once. Time point reported: newly diagnosed GD, antithyroid drugs for less than 3 months. The TCR library was made from RNA extracted from PBMCs. Sequenced here: peripheral blood mononuclear cells (PBMCs), sampled at new diagnosis, from a patient treated with antithyroid drugs. These receptors were collected from a female donor with Graves disease.

This clonotype was observed many times. The chain combines TRBV6-1 with TRBJ1-6; TRBD1 matches at 8 bases. Trimming took 6 bases from V and 6 from J; bases not matched to a gene: 4. There are 14 residues in the CDR3. Germline CDR1 and CDR2: MNHNS and SASEGT. CDR3 residues: CASSHTGGNSPLHF. CDR3 sequence (DNA): TGTGCCAGCAGCCACACAGGGGGTAATTCACCCCTCCACTTT.

This clonotype showed up many times. The chain joins TRBV18 to TRBJ2-7; 7 bases map to TRBD1. The CDR3 is 15 residues long. The V segment lost 0 bases and the J segment 5 bases; nucleotides outside the gene matches: 7. CDR1 is KGHSH and CDR2 is LQKENI in the germline V gene. CDR3 in DNA: TGTGCCAGCTCACCACCGGGACAGCTTGGCAACGAGCAGTACTTC. This sequence encodes CASSPPGQLGNEQYF.

The J gene is TRBJ2-3, the V gene TRBV18; no clear D. The ends were cut back, 1 base at V and 4 bases at J, with 12 bases in the middle. Germline loops: CDR1 KGHSH, CDR2 LQKENI. The CDR3 consists of 15 residues. The CDR3 DNA sequence: TGTGCCAGCTCACCACGTAGGGCTAGGTCAGATACGCAGTATTTT. It encodes CASSPRRARSDTQYF.

This clonotype was recorded many times. The CDR3 reads CASTSAGLSTDTQYF. The DNA of the CDR3 is TGTGCCTCCACTAGCGCGGGCTTAAGCACAGATACGCAGTATTTT. The J gene is TRBJ2-3, the V gene TRBV30, with 7 bases identical to TRBD2. Germline lookup yields CDR1 GTSNPN and CDR2 SVGIG (reference sequence). The J segment lost 0 bases and the V segment lost 7 bases, leaving 10 bases of the junction unmatched. The CDR3 spans 15 residues.

This clonotype has a count of ten or more. The chain is built from TRBV18 and TRBJ1-1; TRBD1 aligns across 11 bases. Germline V gene sequence: CDR1 KGHSH, CDR2 LQKENI. The trim removed 5 bases at V and 1 base at J, leaving 3 bases unmatched. The length of the CDR3 is 15 residues. The CDR3 is CASSWTGGRNTEAFF. CDR3 nucleotide sequence: TGTGCCAGCTCATGGACAGGGGGCAGGAACACTGAAGCTTTCTTT.

This clonotype was counted between two and nine times. The chain carries TRBV19 and TRBJ1-5, with 7 positions matching TRBD1. The CDR3 is 15 amino acids. V trimming: 4 bases; J trimming: 1 base; junction bases outside the gene matches: 4. Germline V lookup: CDR1 LNHDA, CDR2 SQIVND (reference sequence). CDR3 DNA sequence: TGTGCCAGTAGTAGACAGGGTCTGAGCAATCAGCCCCAGCATTTT. Its protein product is CASSRQGLSNQPQHF. The complete variable domain, with remaining parts taken from reference TRBV19 and TRBJ1-5, reads DGGITQSPKYLFRKEGQNVTLSCEQNLNHDAMYWYRQDPGQGLRLIYYSQIVNDFQKGDIAEGYSVSREKKESFPLTVTSAQKNPTAFYLCASSRQGLSNQPQHFGDGTRLSIL.

This clonotype was recorded many times. This sequence joins TRBV7-8 and TRBJ1-6; no definite D call. Per the germline V gene, CDR1 is SGHVS and CDR2 is FQNEAQ. There are 14 residues in the CDR3. Trimming shortened V by 1 base and J by 7 bases, and 8 bases separated the two germline ends. CDR3 DNA: TGTGCCAGCAGCTTAGGCACGGCGAATTCACCCCTCCACTTT. Residues: CASSLGTANSPLHF. Complete variable domain (other parts from reference TRBV7-8 and TRBJ1-6): GAGVSQSPRYKVAKRGQDVALRCDPISGHVSLFWYQQALGQGPEFLTYFQNEAQLDKSGLPSDRFFAERPEGSVSTLKIQRTQQEDSAVYLCASSLGTANSPLHFGNGTRLTVT.

This clonotype showed up many times. The rearrangement uses TRBV6-2 or TRBV6-3 and TRBJ2-3; 10 bases are a match to TRBD2. The V gene end was trimmed by 8 bases and the J gene end by 1 base; junction bases not matched to a gene: 9. Germline CDR1 and CDR2: MNHEY and SVGEGT. This CDR3 comprises 16 residues. The CDR3 DNA reads TGTGCCAGCGGGGAAAGGGGGACTAGCGGCACAGATACGCAGTATTTT. The encoded protein is CASGERGTSGTDTQYF.

This clonotype was seen repeatedly, ten times or more. The J gene is TRBJ2-1, the V gene TRBV28; 13 bases fit TRBD2. Germline lookup yields CDR1 MDHEN and CDR2 SYDVKM. CDR3 length equals 15 residues. V lost 4 bases to trimming and J lost 7 bases; unmatched junction nucleotides: 4. DNA for the CDR3: TGTGCCAGCAGTTGGGGGACTAGCGGGACTAATGAGCAGTTCTTC. Translating gives CASSWGTSGTNEQFF.

This clonotype was recorded a few times. V usage is TRBV29-1 and J usage is TRBJ1-5; perhaps TRBD1 as D (5 bases). The V gene's germline CDR1 is SQVTM and CDR2 ANQGSEA. The ends were cut back, 4 bases at V and 2 bases at J, with 12 bases in the middle. The CDR3 loop spans 14 amino acids. The CDR3 nucleotides are TGCAGCGTTGTAGTGGGGCTAGGCAATCAGCCCCAGCATTTT. As protein: CSVVVGLGNQPQHF.

At least ten counts were recorded for this clonotype. J is TRBJ1-2 and V is TRBV15, with D maybe TRBD1 (5 bases). V was pared by 1 base and J by 5 bases, with 20 bases between. From germline, CDR1 is LNHNV and CDR2 YYDKDF (reference sequence). The CDR3 length is 17 residues. The CDR3 DNA sequence: TGTGCCACCAGCAGAGCCCTCGGGGGGTTCATACCGTATGGCTACACCTTC. Its protein is CATSRALGGFIPYGYTF.

This clonotype has a handful of counts. The V call is TRBV6-1, the J call TRBJ1-5; D unresolved. Trimming cost V 7 bases and J 0 bases, with 19 bases left between them. Germline lookup yields CDR1 MNHNS and CDR2 SASEGT. The CDR3 runs 17 residues. CDR3 bases: TGTGCCAGCACCCCCCCGGTTGGCTTATATAGCAATCAGCCCCAGCATTTT. Translation: CASTPPVGLYSNQPQHF.

V is TRBV3-2 and J is TRBJ2-3; the table's D call, TRBD2, was not checked against the DNA. TRBV3-2 is tagged as a pseudogene. There are 16 residues in the CDR3. Here the CDR3 DNA reads TGTGCCAGCAGCCAAGATAAGGCGGGAGGCACAGATACGCAGTATTTT. It encodes CASSQDKAGGTDTQYF.

This clonotype was observed many times. The V call is TRBV29-1, the J call TRBJ2-3; 9 bases map to TRBD1. The trim removed 3 bases at V and 8 bases at J, leaving 0 bases unmatched. The CDR3 runs 11 residues. Germline values: CDR1 SQVTM, CDR2 ANQGSEA. CDR3 bases: TGCAGCGTTGAGGGACAGGGTACGCAGTATTTT. Its protein product is CSVEGQGTQYF.

Remarks on this clonotype: Mismatch with germline at one junction end may stem from a read error. The genes are TRBV10-1 and TRBJ1-5; D not certain. Per the germline V gene, CDR1 is WNHNN and CDR2 is SYGVQD (reference sequence). The CDR3 loop spans 14 amino acids. CDR3 sequence reads: CAGSEKVYWAPQHF. The CDR3 nucleotides read TGCGCCGGCAGTGAGAAGGTTTACTGGGCGCCCCAGCATTTT.

This clonotype appeared many times. The J gene is TRBJ1-2, the V gene TRBV30, with TRBD1 identical over 7 bases. V lost 2 bases and J lost 8; bases outside the gene matches: 8. Germline V gene data show CDR1 as GTSNPN and CDR2 as SVGIG (reference sequence). The CDR3 length is 13 residues. The CDR3 sequence: CAWSLDRVDGYTF. As DNA, the CDR3 is TGTGCCTGGAGTCTAGACAGGGTAGACGGCTACACCTTC.

V gene TRBV7-2 combines with J gene TRBJ2-1, with a weak D call TRBD2 (6 bases). Trimming removed 5 bases from V and 8 bases from J, with 19 bases in between. This CDR3 has 15 residues. The V gene's germline CDR1 is SGHTA and CDR2 FQGNSA. In DNA form, the CDR3 reads TGTGCCAGCAGCCCCCGGGATGGCGGGATGGATGAGCAGTTCTTC. Its protein is CASSPRDGGMDEQFF.

This clonotype showed up many times. The V gene is TRBV12-5, the J gene TRBJ2-3, with TRBD2 identical over 9 bases. In germline, CDR1 is LGHNT, CDR2 FRNRAP. V was pared by 3 bases and J by 7 bases, with 17 bases of the junction left unmatched. CDR3 length: 18 amino acids. The CDR3: CASGFVKMSGRLPNTQYF. CDR3 coding DNA: TGTGCTAGTGGTTTCGTTAAAATGAGCGGGAGGTTACCGAATACGCAGTATTTT.

In this sample, this clonotype turned up a few times. The chain links TRBV5-1 to TRBJ2-5; 8 positions match TRBD1. CDR1 is SGHRS, CDR2 YFSETQ, per germline. The CDR3 runs to 13 residues. V was pared by 0 bases and J by 5 bases, with 0 bases of the junction left unmatched. CDR3 sequence (DNA): TGCGCCAGCAGCTTGGGGACAGGGGAGACCCAGTACTTC. This gives the protein CASSLGTGETQYF.

Many counts were recorded for this clonotype. The chain uses TRBV19 and TRBJ2-3; D might be TRBD1 (5 bases). The V gene lost 7 bases and the J gene lost 1 base, with 12 bases spanning the gap. Germline loops: CDR1 LNHDA, CDR2 SQIVND (reference sequence). The CDR3 loop spans 14 amino acids. CDR3 sequence: CASTDIVGTDTQYF. In DNA form, the CDR3 reads TGTGCCAGTACGGACATAGTCGGCACAGATACGCAGTATTTT.

The chain uses TRBV7-2 and TRBJ2-7; D possibly corresponds to TRBD2 (6 bases). Trimming removed 6 bases from V and 5 bases from J, with 14 bases in between. This CDR3 has 13 residues. Germline V gene data show CDR1 as SGHTA and CDR2 as FQGNSA. The CDR3 DNA is TGTGCCAGCAGAGGTATATCGGGAGACGAGCAGTACTTC. Translated, it gives CASRGISGDEQYF.

This clonotype has a count of ten or more. V and J are TRBV19 and TRBJ2-7; TRBD1 or TRBD2 may be the D gene (6 bases each). Germline assignment: CDR1 LNHDA and CDR2 SQIVND (reference sequence). The CDR3 has 13 residues. Trimming removed 9 bases at V and 5 bases at J, with 17 bases between. The CDR3 loop is CASRLGAGNEQYF. DNA for the CDR3: TGTGCCAGCCGACTGGGGGCGGGAAACGAGCAGTACTTC.

This clonotype showed up many times. The chain uses TRBV20-1 and TRBJ1-2, with 7 bases aligning to TRBD1. V dropped 5 bases and J dropped 4; count of bases not matched to a gene: 4. The CDR3 is made up of 12 amino acids. From germline, CDR1 is DFQATT and CDR2 SNEGSKA (reference sequence). The CDR3 DNA is TGCAGTGCTCAACAGGGGAGCTATGGCTACACCTTC. Amino acid sequence: CSAQQGSYGYTF.

This clonotype came up a few times. This sequence is one base from a far larger clone and is likely a read error. The V gene is TRBV7-9, the J gene TRBJ2-7; 16 bases are a match to TRBD2. Germline loops: CDR1 SEHNR, CDR2 FQNEAQ (reference sequence). This CDR3 has 16 residues. The ends lost 4 bases at V and 6 bases at J; junction bases unmatched: 6. The CDR3 spells CASSSGLAGGPREQYF. The CDR3 DNA follows: TGTGCCAGCAGCTCGGGACTAGCGGGAGGGCCGCGCGAGCAGTACTTC.

This clonotype turned up a few times. The V and J genes are TRBV14 and TRBJ1-2; D perhaps matches TRBD1 (5 bases). The CDR3 contains 14 residues. Trimming removed 4 bases from V and 3 bases from J, with 12 bases in between. Germline V gene sequence: CDR1 SGHDN, CDR2 FVKESK. The CDR3 region has the DNA TGTGCCAGCAGCCTCTGGCAGGGTGACTATGGCTACACCTTC. Its protein is CASSLWQGDYGYTF.

This clonotype appeared many times. The gene calls are TRBV29-1 and TRBJ2-7; no firm D call. The germline gives CDR1 SQVTM, CDR2 ANQGSEA. The CDR3 loop spans 12 amino acids. V lost 7 bases and J lost 2, with 12 bases in between. The CDR3 protein is CSGGAGTYEQYF. The CDR3 nucleotides read TGCAGCGGCGGTGCTGGGACCTACGAGCAGTACTTC.

A word on this clonotype: This clone may be a read error of a much larger clone one base away. The chain links TRBV27 to TRBJ2-2; D remains ambiguous. Trimming took 7 bases from V and 7 from J, leaving 7 bases between them. CDR3 length: 11 residues. In germline, CDR1 is MNHEY, CDR2 SMNVEV (reference sequence). For the CDR3, the DNA is TGTGCCAGCACTGGGATCGGGGAGCTGTTTTTT. This sequence encodes CASTGIGELFF.

In its sample, this clonotype was seen many times. The rearrangement links TRBV19 to TRBJ2-2, with 8 bases that match TRBD2. This CDR3 spans 18 amino acids. Germline V gives CDR1 LNHDA, CDR2 SQIVND (reference sequence). V shed 2 bases and J 2 bases; nucleotides not matched to a gene: 10. The CDR3 region has the DNA TGTGCCAGTAGTATATCAATCGGGACTAGGGGAAACACCGGGGAGCTGTTTTTT. Its translation is CASSISIGTRGNTGELFF.

The table lists this clonotype with many counts. The rearrangement uses TRBV24-1 and TRBJ2-3, with 16 bases identical to TRBD2. Germline CDR1 reads KGHDR; CDR2 reads SFDVKD. The V segment lost 4 bases and the J segment 3 bases; nucleotides outside the gene matches: 6. The length of the CDR3 is 18 residues. CDR3 in DNA: TGTGCCACCAGTGACCCGGGACTAGCGGGAGGGCGGACAGATACGCAGTATTTT. This encodes CATSDPGLAGGRTDTQYF.

This clonotype appeared many times. The rearrangement uses TRBV11-3 and TRBJ2-1; TRBD2 matches 10 bases. The junction had 7 bases not matched to a gene; V was cut back by 0 bases and J by 8 bases. Per the germline V gene, CDR1 is SGHNT and CDR2 is YENEEA. The CDR3 is made up of 16 amino acids. CDR3 DNA: TGTGCCAGCAGCTTAGATTTTAGCGGGAGGAGAGATGAGCAGTTCTTC. Protein: CASSLDFSGRRDEQFF.

Ten or more counts support this clonotype. V usage is TRBV20-1 and J usage is TRBJ2-7; TRBD2 agrees at 13 bases. Trimming cost V 1 base and J 0 bases; bases outside gene matches: 9. Germline-derived CDR1 and CDR2 are DFQATT and SNEGSKA (reference sequence). CDR3 length equals 18 residues. The CDR3 DNA is TGCAGTGCTAGAGGACAAGGGACTAGCGGGGAAAGCTCCTACGAGCAGTACTTC. It encodes CSARGQGTSGESSYEQYF.

This clonotype was seen at least ten times. The CDR3 DNA reads as TGTGCCAGCAGCTTCCGGGCCCACACAGGGGACGGGAACTACGAGCAGTACTTC. Its translation is CASSFRAHTGDGNYEQYF. This rearrangement joins TRBV7-2 to TRBJ2-7; TRBD1 aligns across 7 bases. Germline CDR1 and CDR2: SGHTA and FQGNSA. The CDR3 covers 18 residues. The trim removed 3 bases at V and 3 bases at J, leaving 17 bases unmatched.